Sequencing of this T cell receptor beta chain was carried out in a study of CD8+CD57+ T cells in acquired aplastic anemia. Study overall: DNA recovered from sorted CD4+ and CD8+ cells had a mean of about 3 ug.

This clonotype occurred a few times. Its matching antigen is unknown. The template for TCR beta VDJ and CDR3 sequence profiling was genomic DNA. TCRdb re-analysed the reads in MiXCR, keeping a single row per CDR3 protein. The table has under 350,000 distinct CDR3 sequences, 55% to 60% seen once. The CDR3 covers 12 residues. V was cut by 8 bases and J by 5 bases, with 12 bases left in between. Germline lookup yields CDR1 LGHDT and CDR2 YNNKEL (reference sequence). Study-level points and caveats: Patients showed no significant difference from controls in CD8+ Simpson's diversity. Patients and controls shared nearly 30 CD8+ CDR3 sequences, which appeared highly expressed in patients and within their immunodominant clones.

Sequenced input: sorted CD4+, CD8+, or CD8+CD57+ T cells (not recorded which) from PBMCs. The rearrangement uses TRBV3-1 and TRBJ1-2; D perhaps matches TRBD1 (5 bases). This receptor was taken from a human donor with severe aplastic anemia or a healthy control (not recorded which). Here the CDR3 reads CASRGRAYGYTF. In nucleotides, the CDR3 is TGTGCCAGCCGGGGACGGGCGTATGGCTACACCTTC.